What follows are 10 T cell receptor beta chains derived from one specimen sequenced in a study of blood T cell repertoires in COVID-19. Profiling relied on immunoSEQ multiplex PCR, and the TCRdb table lists in-frame clones only, not all of them. There are about 350,000 clones in the sample; roughly 90% occur only once, and approximately 0.93% lies in the top ten. The specimen sequenced was PBMCs or T cells enriched from blood (not recorded which). The source of these receptors is a woman aged 30 to 39 who had recovered from COVID-19.

The chain links TRBV6-8 to TRBJ1-6; D might be TRBD1 (6 bases). V lost 2 bases and J 7 bases, leaving 15 bases between the germline ends. The CDR3 covers 16 residues. Germline V gene lookup returns CDR1 MNHGY and CDR2 SAAAGT. The CDR3 nucleotides are TGTGCCAGCAGTTACCATAAAGGACAGACAAATTCACCCCTCCACTTT. Amino acid sequence: CASSYHKGQTNSPLHF.

The rearrangement joins TRBV7-9 to TRBJ2-2; a weak D match, TRBD1 (5 bases). The CDR3 sequence is 13 residues long. The germline V gene encodes CDR1 SEHNR and CDR2 FQNEAQ (reference sequence). With 7 bases removed from V and 1 base from J, the gap between germline ends came to 7 bases. CDR3 region: CASNGQNTGELFF. CDR3 nucleotides: TGTGCCAGCAATGGACAGAACACCGGGGAGCTGTTTTTT.

This chain uses TRBV28 with TRBJ1-3; unclear D gene. The CDR3 spans 17 residues. V was cut by 3 bases and J by 0 bases, with 15 bases left in between. CDR1 is MDHEN and CDR2 is SYDVKM in the germline V gene. In DNA form, the CDR3 reads TGTGCCAGCAGTTTTAATTACGAGTATTTCTCTGGAAACACCATATATTTT. Residues: CASSFNYEYFSGNTIYF.

The chain combines TRBV19 with TRBJ1-1; tentative D call: TRBD1 (5 bases). Germline lookup yields CDR1 LNHDA and CDR2 SQIVND (reference sequence). Trimming took off 6 bases at V and 7 bases at J, with 9 bases between the two ends. The CDR3 is 11 amino acids. The CDR3 DNA sequence: TGTGCCAGTAGCCGGGACTTTGAAGCTTTCTTT. This codes for CASSRDFEAFF.

The gene calls are TRBV18 and TRBJ1-3, with 7 positions matching TRBD1. CDR1 is KGHSH, CDR2 LQKENI, per germline. The CDR3 spans 15 residues. The V and J ends lost 6 bases and 7 bases, in that order; junction bases with no gene match: 12. The CDR3 reads CASSGDDRAGNTIYF. The CDR3 nucleotides read TGTGCCAGCTCCGGAGATGACAGGGCAGGCAACACCATATATTTT.

The chain combines TRBV7-2 with TRBJ2-3; a weak D match, TRBD1 (6 bases). The V end lost 4 bases, the J end lost 2 bases, and 19 bases lay between the germline ends. CDR1 SGHTA and CDR2 FQGNSA come from the germline V gene. The CDR3 contains 17 residues. In DNA, the CDR3 is TGTGCCAGCAGCTCCTACAGGGTAGTAGAACCCACAGATACGCAGTATTTT. Its translation: CASSSYRVVEPTDTQYF.

The genes are TRBV28 and TRBJ2-4, with 14 bases aligning to TRBD2. The CDR3 runs 14 residues. With 6 bases clipped from V and 13 bases from J, the junction kept 8 bases outside the gene matches. CDR1 MDHEN and CDR2 SYDVKM come from the germline V gene. This chain's CDR3 is CASRTGTSGGDQYF. In DNA form, the CDR3 reads TGTGCCAGCAGGACCGGGACTAGCGGGGGAGACCAGTACTTC.

About this clone: Germline is not matched at one junction end, which may reflect a read error. CDR3 coding DNA: TGTGCCAGCAGCGGACAGGGCTCCTACCAGCAGTACTTC. Its translation is CASSGQGSYQQYF. J is TRBJ2-7 and V is TRBV6-5, with 8 positions matching TRBD1. The CDR3 consists of 13 residues. Per the germline V gene, CDR1 is MNHEY and CDR2 is SVGAGI.

This clone was detected once. The J gene is TRBJ1-2, the V gene TRBV9, with D possibly TRBD1 on 5 matching bases. Germline-derived CDR1 and CDR2 are SGDLS and YYNGEE. The V end lost 4 bases, the J end lost 8 bases, and 12 bases lay between the germline ends. The CDR3 contains 12 residues. CDR3 DNA sequence: TGTGCCAGCAGCTCCAGGGTAGGCGGCTACACCTTC. Translating it yields CASSSRVGGYTF.

This clone was detected many times. Written as DNA, the CDR3 is TGTGCCAGCAGCCTACCCGGGACAGGTGGGGACACCGGGGAGCTGTTTTTT. This translates into CASSLPGTGGDTGELFF. The V and J genes are TRBV9 and TRBJ2-2, with TRBD1 identical over 8 bases. The germline V gene has CDR1 SGDLS and CDR2 YYNGEE. CDR3 size: 17 residues. After removal of 4 bases from V and 3 bases from J, the junction contained 11 bases not matched to a gene.